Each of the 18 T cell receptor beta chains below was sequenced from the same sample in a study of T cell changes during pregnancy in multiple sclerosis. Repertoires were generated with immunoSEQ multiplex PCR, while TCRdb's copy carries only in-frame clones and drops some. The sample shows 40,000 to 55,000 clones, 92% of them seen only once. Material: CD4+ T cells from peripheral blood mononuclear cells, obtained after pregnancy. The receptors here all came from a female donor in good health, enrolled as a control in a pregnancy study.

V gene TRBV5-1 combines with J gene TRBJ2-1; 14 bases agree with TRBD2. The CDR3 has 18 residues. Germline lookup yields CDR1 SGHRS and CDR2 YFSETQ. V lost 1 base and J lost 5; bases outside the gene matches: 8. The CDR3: CASSLRSGLAGAHNEQFF. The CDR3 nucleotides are TGCGCCAGCAGCTTGCGCTCGGGACTAGCGGGAGCCCACAATGAGCAGTTCTTC.

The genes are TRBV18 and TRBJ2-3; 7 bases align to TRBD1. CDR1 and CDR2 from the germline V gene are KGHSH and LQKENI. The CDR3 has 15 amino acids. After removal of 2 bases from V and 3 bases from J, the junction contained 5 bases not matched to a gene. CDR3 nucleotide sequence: TGTGCCAGCTCACCAAGACAGGGCGGGACAGATACGCAGTATTTT. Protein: CASSPRQGGTDTQYF.

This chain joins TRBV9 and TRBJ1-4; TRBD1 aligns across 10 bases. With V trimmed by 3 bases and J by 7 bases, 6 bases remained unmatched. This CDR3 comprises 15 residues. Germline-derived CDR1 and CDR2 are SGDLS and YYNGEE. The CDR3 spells CASSAPGQGGEKLFF. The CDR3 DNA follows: TGTGCCAGCAGCGCCCCAGGACAGGGGGGTGAAAAACTGTTTTTT.

The CDR3 here is CASSPTGNSNQPQHF. The CDR3 DNA is TGTGCCAGCTCACCGACGGGGAATAGCAATCAGCCCCAGCATTTT. This sequence joins TRBV18 and TRBJ1-5; D unclear. Germline lookup yields CDR1 KGHSH and CDR2 LQKENI. The V end was cut by 3 bases, the J end by 0 bases, with 9 bases between. The CDR3 is 15 amino acids.

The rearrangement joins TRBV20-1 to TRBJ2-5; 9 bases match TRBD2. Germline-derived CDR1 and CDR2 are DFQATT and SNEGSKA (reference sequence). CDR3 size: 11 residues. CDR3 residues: CSAGGSETQYF. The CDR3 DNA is TGCAGCGCGGGGGGGAGTGAGACCCAGTACTTC.

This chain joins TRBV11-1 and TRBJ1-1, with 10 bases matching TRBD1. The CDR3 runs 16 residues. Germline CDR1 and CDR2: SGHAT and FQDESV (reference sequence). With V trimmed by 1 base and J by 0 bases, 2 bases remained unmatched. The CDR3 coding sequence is TGTGCCAGCAGCTTAGGACAGGGGGCCATGAACACTGAAGCTTTCTTT. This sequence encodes CASSLGQGAMNTEAFF.

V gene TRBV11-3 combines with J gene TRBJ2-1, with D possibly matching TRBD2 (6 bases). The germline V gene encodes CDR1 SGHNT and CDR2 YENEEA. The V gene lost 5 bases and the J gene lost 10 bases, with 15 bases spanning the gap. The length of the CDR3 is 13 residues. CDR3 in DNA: TGTGCCAGCAGCCGAAGTTCTAGCGTAGAGCAGTTCTTC. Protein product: CASSRSSSVEQFF.

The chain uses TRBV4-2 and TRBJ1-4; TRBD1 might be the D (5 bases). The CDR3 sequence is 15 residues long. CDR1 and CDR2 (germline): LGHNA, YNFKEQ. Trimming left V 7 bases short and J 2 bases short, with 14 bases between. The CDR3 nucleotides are TGTGCCAGCACCCCGGGGGGGTCGACTAATGAAAAACTGTTTTTT. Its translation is CASTPGGSTNEKLFF.

Here the CDR3 reads CASSLWEGGEKLFF. CDR3 sequence (DNA): TGTGCCAGCAGTTTATGGGAGGGGGGTGAAAAACTGTTTTTT. The J gene is TRBJ1-4, the V gene TRBV27, with a possible D match to TRBD1 (6 bases). Germline V gene lookup returns CDR1 MNHEY and CDR2 SMNVEV (reference sequence). This CDR3 region has 14 residues. V was pared by 1 base and J by 7 bases, with 10 bases between. The full variable domain, completed using reference TRBV27 and TRBJ1-4, is EAQVTQNPRYLITVTGKKLTVTCSQNMNHEYMSWYRQDPGLGLRQIYYSMNVEVTDKGDVPEGYKVSRKEKRNFPLILESPSPNQTSLYFCASSLWEGGEKLFFGSGTQLSVL.

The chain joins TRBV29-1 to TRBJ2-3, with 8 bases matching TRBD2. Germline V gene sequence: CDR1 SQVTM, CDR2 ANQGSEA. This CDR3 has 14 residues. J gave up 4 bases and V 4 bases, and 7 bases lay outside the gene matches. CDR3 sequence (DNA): TGCAGCGTTGTGACGGGAGGGCCTGCAGATACGCAGTATTTT. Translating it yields CSVVTGGPADTQYF.

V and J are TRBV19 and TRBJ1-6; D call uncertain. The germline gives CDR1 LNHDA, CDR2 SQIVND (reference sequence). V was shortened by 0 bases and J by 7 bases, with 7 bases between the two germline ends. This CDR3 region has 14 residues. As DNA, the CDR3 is TGTGCCAGTAGTATAGATGCCCGGAATTCACCCCTCCACTTT. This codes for CASSIDARNSPLHF.

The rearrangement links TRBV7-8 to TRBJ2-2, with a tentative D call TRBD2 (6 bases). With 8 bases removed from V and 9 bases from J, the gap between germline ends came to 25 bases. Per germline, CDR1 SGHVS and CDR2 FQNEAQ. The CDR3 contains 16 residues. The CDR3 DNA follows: TGTGCCAGCCTCTCAAGGCGGGGAGAATATGGGCGGGAGCTGTTTTTT. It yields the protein CASLSRRGEYGRELFF.

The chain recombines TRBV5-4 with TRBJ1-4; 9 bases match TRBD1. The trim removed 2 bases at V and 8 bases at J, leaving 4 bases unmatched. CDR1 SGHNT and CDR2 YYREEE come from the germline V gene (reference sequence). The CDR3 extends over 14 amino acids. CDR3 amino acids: CASSLQGATEKLFF. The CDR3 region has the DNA TGTGCCAGCAGCTTACAGGGGGCCACGGAAAAACTGTTTTTT.

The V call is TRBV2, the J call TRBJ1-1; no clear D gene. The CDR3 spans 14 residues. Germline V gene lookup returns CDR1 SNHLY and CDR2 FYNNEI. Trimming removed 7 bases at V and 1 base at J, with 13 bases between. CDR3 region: CASTPWSGNTEAFF. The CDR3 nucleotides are TGTGCCAGCACCCCATGGAGCGGGAACACTGAAGCTTTCTTT.

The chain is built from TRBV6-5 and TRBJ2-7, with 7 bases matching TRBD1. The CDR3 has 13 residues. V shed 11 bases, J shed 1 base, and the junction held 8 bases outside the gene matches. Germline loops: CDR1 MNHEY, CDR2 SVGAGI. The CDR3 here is CAAAGTVSYEQYF. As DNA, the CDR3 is TGTGCCGCCGCCGGGACAGTATCCTACGAGCAGTACTTC.

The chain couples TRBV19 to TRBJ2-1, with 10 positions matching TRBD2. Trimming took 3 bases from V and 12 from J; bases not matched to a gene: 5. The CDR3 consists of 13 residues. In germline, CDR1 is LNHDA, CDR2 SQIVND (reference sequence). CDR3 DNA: TGTGCCAGTAGTATCCCGTTAGCGGGGGGGCAGTTCTTC. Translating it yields CASSIPLAGGQFF.

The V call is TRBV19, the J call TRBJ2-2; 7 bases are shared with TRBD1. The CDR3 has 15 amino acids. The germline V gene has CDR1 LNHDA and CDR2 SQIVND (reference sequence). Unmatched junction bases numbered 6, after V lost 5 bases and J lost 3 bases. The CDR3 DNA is TGTGCCAGTAGTTCCCCGGGACAGCACACCGGGGAGCTGTTTTTT. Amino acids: CASSSPGQHTGELFF.

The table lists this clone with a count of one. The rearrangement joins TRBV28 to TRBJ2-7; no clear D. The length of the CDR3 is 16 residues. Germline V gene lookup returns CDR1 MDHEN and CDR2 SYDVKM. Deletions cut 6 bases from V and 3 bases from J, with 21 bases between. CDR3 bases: TGTGCCAGCAGCTCCCCAAGTCAGAACAGAAACTACGAGCAGTACTTC. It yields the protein CASSSPSQNRNYEQYF.